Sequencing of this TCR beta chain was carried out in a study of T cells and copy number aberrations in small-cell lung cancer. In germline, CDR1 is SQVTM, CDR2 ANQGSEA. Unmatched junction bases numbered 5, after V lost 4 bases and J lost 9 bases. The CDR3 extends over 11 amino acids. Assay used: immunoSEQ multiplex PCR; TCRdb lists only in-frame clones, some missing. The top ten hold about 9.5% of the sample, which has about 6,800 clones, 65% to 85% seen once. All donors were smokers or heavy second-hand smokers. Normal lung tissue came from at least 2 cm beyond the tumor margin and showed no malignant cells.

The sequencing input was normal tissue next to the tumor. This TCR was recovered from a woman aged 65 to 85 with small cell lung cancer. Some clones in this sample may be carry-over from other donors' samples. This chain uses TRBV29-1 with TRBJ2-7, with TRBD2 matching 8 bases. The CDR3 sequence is CSVGLASAQYF. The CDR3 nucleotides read TGCAGCGTTGGACTAGCGTCTGCGCAGTACTTC.